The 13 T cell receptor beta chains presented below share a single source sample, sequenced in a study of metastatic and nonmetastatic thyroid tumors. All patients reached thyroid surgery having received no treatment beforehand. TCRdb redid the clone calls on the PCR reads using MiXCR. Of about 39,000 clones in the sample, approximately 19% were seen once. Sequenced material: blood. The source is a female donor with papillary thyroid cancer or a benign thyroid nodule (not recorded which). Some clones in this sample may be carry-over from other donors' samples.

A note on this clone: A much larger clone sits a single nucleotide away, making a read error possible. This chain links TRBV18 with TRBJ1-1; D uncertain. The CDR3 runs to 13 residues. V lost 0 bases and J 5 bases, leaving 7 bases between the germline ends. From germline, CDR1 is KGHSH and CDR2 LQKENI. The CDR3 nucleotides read TGTGCCAGCTCACCACCGGAGGGTACTGAAGCTTTCTTT. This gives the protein CASSPPEGTEAFF.

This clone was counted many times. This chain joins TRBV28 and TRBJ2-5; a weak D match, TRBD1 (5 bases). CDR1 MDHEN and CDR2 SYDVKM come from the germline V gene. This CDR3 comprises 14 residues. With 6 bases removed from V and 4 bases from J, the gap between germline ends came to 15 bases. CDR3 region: CASSLDKGRETQYF. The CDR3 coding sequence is TGTGCCAGCAGCCTAGACAAGGGGCGAGAGACCCAGTACTTC.

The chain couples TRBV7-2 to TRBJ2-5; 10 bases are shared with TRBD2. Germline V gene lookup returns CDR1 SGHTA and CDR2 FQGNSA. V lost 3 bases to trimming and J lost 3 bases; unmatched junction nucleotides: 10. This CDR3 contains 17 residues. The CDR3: CASSFSSGSGGKETQYF. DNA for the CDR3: TGTGCCAGCAGCTTCTCTAGCGGGAGCGGGGGTAAAGAGACCCAGTACTTC.

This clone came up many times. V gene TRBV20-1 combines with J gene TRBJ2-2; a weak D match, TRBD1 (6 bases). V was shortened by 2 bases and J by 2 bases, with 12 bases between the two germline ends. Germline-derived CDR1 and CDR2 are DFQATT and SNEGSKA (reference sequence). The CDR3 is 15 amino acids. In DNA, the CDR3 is TGCAGTGCTAGAATGGACAGACATAACACCGGGGAGCTGTTTTTT. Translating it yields CSARMDRHNTGELFF.

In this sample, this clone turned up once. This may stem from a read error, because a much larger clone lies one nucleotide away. The CDR3 DNA reads as TGCAGTGCCAGGACAGGGGGAGGATACCACGATCAGTACTTC. This gives the protein CSARTGGGYHDQYF. This chain connects TRBV20-1 to TRBJ2-7; 10 bases line up with TRBD1. The CDR3 runs to 14 residues. Germline V gene lookup returns CDR1 DFQATT and CDR2 SNEGSKA (reference sequence).

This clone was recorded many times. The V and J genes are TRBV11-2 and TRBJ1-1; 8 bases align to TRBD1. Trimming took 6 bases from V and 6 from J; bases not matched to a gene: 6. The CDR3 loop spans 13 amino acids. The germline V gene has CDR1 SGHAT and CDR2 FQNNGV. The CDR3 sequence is CASSRDRGPEAFF. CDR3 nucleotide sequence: TGTGCCAGCAGTAGAGACAGGGGCCCTGAAGCTTTCTTT.

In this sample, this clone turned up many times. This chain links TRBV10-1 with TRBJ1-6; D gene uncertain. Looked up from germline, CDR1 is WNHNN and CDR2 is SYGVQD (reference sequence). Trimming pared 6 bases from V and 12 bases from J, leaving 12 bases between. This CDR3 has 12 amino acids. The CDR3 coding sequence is TGCGCCAGCAGCCGAACCGGGATACCCCTCCACTTT. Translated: CASSRTGIPLHF.

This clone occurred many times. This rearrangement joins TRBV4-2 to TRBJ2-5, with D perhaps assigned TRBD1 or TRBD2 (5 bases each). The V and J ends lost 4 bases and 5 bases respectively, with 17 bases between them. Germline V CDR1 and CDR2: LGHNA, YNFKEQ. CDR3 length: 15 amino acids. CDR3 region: CASSPPRWGTETQYF. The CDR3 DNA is TGTGCCAGCAGCCCCCCGAGGTGGGGGACGGAGACCCAGTACTTC.

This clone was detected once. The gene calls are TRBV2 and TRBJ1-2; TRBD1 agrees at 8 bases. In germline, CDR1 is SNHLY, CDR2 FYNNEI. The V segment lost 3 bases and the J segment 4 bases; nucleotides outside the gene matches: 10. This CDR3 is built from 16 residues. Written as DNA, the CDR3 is TGTGCCAGCAGTGATTTCTGTCAGGGGGCGCGCTATGGCTACACCTTC. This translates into CASSDFCQGARYGYTF.

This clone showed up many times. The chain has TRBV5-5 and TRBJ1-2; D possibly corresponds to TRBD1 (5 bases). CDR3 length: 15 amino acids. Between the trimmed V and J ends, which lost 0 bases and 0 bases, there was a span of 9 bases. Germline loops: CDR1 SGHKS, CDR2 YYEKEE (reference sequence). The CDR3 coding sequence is TGTGCCAGCAGCTTGGCCGGGACTGCTAACTATGGCTACACCTTC. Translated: CASSLAGTANYGYTF.

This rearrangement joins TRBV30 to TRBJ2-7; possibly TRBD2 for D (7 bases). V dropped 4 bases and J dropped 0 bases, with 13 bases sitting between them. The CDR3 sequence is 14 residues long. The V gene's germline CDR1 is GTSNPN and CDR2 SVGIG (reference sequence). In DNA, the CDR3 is TGTGCCTGGATCGGGGGAGGGGGCTCCTACGAGCAGTACTTC. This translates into CAWIGGGGSYEQYF.

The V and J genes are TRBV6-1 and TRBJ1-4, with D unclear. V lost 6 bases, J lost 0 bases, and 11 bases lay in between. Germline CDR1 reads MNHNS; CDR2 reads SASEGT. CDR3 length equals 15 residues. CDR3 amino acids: CASSRTPATNEKLFF. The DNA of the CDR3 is TGTGCCAGCAGCCGCACCCCGGCAACTAATGAAAAACTGTTTTTT.

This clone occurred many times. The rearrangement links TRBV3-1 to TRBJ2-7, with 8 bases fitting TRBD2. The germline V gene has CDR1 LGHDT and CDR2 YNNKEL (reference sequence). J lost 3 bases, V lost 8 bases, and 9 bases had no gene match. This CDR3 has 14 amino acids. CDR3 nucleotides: TGTGCCAGCGACGTAGGTAGCGGGGACTACGAGCAGTACTTC. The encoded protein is CASDVGSGDYEQYF.